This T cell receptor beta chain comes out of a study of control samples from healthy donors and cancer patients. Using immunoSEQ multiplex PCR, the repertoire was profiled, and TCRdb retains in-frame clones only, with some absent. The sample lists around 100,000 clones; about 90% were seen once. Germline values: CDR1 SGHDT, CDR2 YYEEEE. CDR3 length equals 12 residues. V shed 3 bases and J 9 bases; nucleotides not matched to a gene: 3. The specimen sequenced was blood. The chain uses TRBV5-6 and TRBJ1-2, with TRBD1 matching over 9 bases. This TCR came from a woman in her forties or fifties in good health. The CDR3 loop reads CASSWGTGSYTF. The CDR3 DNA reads TGTGCCAGCAGCTGGGGGACAGGGAGCTACACCTTC.